The present TCR beta chain was sequenced within a study of cytomegalovirus exposure and HLA in healthy donors. Study-wide context: The use of the same platform for the 95 to 150 validation repertoires and the roughly 700 first-cohort repertoires was reported by a later analysis. Study-level findings and limits: Per published reports, the classifier diagnosed cytomegalovirus status with high specificity and sensitivity. Rarity marked most TCR sequences, yet some public TCRs occurred in many donors.

The repertoire was sequenced with immunoSEQ multiplex PCR; TCRdb's copy has only in-frame clones and lacks some. The data contain approximately 200,000 clones, around 80% of them singletons. About this clone: What it binds is not known.

Germline loops: CDR1 SGHRS, CDR2 YFSETQ. The germline V and J ends were trimmed by 7 bases and 2 bases, with 15 bases remaining between them. This CDR3 is 14 amino acids long. The sequence was collected from a woman aged 25 to 45 in good health and CMV-seropositive. Material for sequencing was PBMCs. V and J are TRBV5-1 and TRBJ2-5; possible D gene TRBD1, 6 bases. The CDR3 loop reads CASRRDTGQETQYF. CDR3 sequence (DNA): TGCGCCAGCCGTCGGGACACGGGGCAAGAGACCCAGTACTTC.